A selection of T cell receptor beta chains follows, all from one sample in a study of blood T cell repertoires in COVID-19. Clones were read by immunoSEQ multiplex PCR, and TCRdb kept only the in-frame ones, dropping some. The table has roughly 250,000 clones, roughly 90% seen once. Sequenced material: PBMCs or T cells enriched from blood (not recorded which). The receptor set was obtained from a man between 35 and 55 years old who had recovered from COVID-19. Both conserved end residues are part of each CDR3. The D gene is left open where the match is weak. Only some rows state a clone size, as once, few, many or a class for expanded clones.

v_gene: TRBV9; j_gene: TRBJ1-1; abundance: .; len: 13; d_gene: .; CDR3nt: TGTGCCAGCAGCGTAGATCTAAACACTGAAGCTTTCTTT; CDR3aa: CASSVDLNTEAFF
v_gene: TRBV2; j_gene: TRBJ1-5; abundance: .; len: 13; d_gene: .; CDR3nt: TGTGCCAGCAGCGCTATTAGCAATCAGCCCCAGCATTTT; CDR3aa: CASSAISNQPQHF
v_gene: TRBV30; j_gene: TRBJ2-1; abundance: once; len: 12; d_gene: TRBD1; CDR3nt: TGTGCCTGGAAACAGGGGTGGAATGAGCAGTTCTTC; CDR3aa: CAWKQGWNEQFF
v_gene: TRBV19; j_gene: TRBJ2-2; abundance: .; len: 16; d_gene: TRBD2; CDR3nt: TGTGCCAGTAGTAATCCGGGACTAGGGAACACCGGGGAGCTGTTTTTT; CDR3aa: CASSNPGLGNTGELFF
v_gene: TRBV5-4; j_gene: TRBJ1-1; abundance: .; len: 16; d_gene: .; CDR3nt: TGTGCCAGCAGCTCGAAACTCATGACAGGGAACACTGAAGCTTTCTTT; CDR3aa: CASSSKLMTGNTEAFF
v_gene: TRBV7-9; j_gene: TRBJ2-3; abundance: .; len: 14; d_gene: .; CDR3nt: TGTGCCAGCAGTTACGGACTACCCTCAGATACGCAGTATTTT; CDR3aa: CASSYGLPSDTQYF
v_gene: TRBV29-1; j_gene: TRBJ1-4; abundance: .; len: 18; d_gene: TRBD1; CDR3nt: TGCAGCGCGAATGCCCGGGACAGTCTCCTACAGGGTAATGAAAAACTGTTTTTT; CDR3aa: CSANARDSLLQGNEKLFF
v_gene: TRBV29-1; j_gene: TRBJ2-1; abundance: .; len: 18; d_gene: TRBD2; CDR3nt: TGCAGCGTTGAAGGTGGCCACAGCTGGGAGCGGGGGGACAATGAGCAGTTCTTC; CDR3aa: CSVEGGHSWERGDNEQFF
v_gene: TRBV10-2; j_gene: TRBJ1-5; abundance: .; len: 13; d_gene: .; CDR3nt: TGCGCCAGCGCTGGCGGCTACAATCAGCCCCAGCATTTT; CDR3aa: CASAGGYNQPQHF
v_gene: TRBV5-8; j_gene: TRBJ1-1; abundance: .; len: 16; d_gene: .; CDR3nt: TGTGCCAGCAGAGGTACGCGAGGTCGGGGGGTCACTGAAGCTTTCTTT; CDR3aa: CASRGTRGRGVTEAFF
v_gene: TRBV6-5; j_gene: TRBJ2-1; abundance: .; len: 14; d_gene: .; CDR3nt: TGTGCCACCAGGAGTCGAGAGGTTTTGAATGAGCAGTTCTTC; CDR3aa: CATRSREVLNEQFF
v_gene: TRBV5-8; j_gene: TRBJ2-3; abundance: .; len: 14; d_gene: .; CDR3nt: TGTGCCAGCAGCACCCGGGACTTCACAGATACGCAGTATTTT; CDR3aa: CASSTRDFTDTQYF
v_gene: TRBV7-2; j_gene: TRBJ2-7; abundance: .; len: 16; d_gene: TRBD2; CDR3nt: TGTGCCAGCAGCCCATATGGAGCGGGGGGCTTTTACGAGCAGTACTTC; CDR3aa: CASSPYGAGGFYEQYF
v_gene: TRBV5-1; j_gene: TRBJ1-3; abundance: .; len: 15; d_gene: TRBD1; CDR3nt: TGCGCCAGCAGCTCTCCCTCGACAGGGGTAAACACCATATATTTT; CDR3aa: CASSSPSTGVNTIYF
v_gene: TRBV6-5; j_gene: TRBJ2-5; abundance: .; len: 14; d_gene: .; CDR3nt: TGTGCCAGCGGAGGCCGGAGGGGACGGGAGACCCAGTACTTC; CDR3aa: CASGGRRGRETQYF
v_gene: TRBV29-1; j_gene: TRBJ1-2; abundance: .; len: 14; d_gene: TRBD1; CDR3nt: TGCAGCGCCATTGGACAGGGGAGGAACTATGGCTACACCTTC; CDR3aa: CSAIGQGRNYGYTF
v_gene: TRBV5-4; j_gene: TRBJ1-1; abundance: .; len: 12; d_gene: .; CDR3nt: TGTGCCAGCAGGCGCGGGGACACTGAAGCTTTCTTT; CDR3aa: CASRRGDTEAFF
v_gene: TRBV27; j_gene: TRBJ1-6; abundance: once; len: 19; d_gene: TRBD1; CDR3nt: TGTGCCAGCAGTTTTTTTCTAGTCGCGACAGGGAGCAATAATTCACCCCTCCACTTT; CDR3aa: CASSFFLVATGSNNSPLHF
v_gene: TRBV3-1/TRBV3-2; j_gene: TRBJ2-5; abundance: .; len: 16; d_gene: TRBD1; CDR3nt: TGTGCCAGCAGCCGCCGGACAGGGGGCTTCGACGAGACCCAGTACTTC; CDR3aa: CASSRRTGGFDETQYF
v_gene: TRBV3-1/TRBV3-2; j_gene: TRBJ1-5; abundance: .; len: 15; d_gene: .; CDR3nt: TGTGCCAGCAGCCAAGGAACGGGGAGCAATCAGCCCCAGCATTTT; CDR3aa: CASSQGTGSNQPQHF
v_gene: TRBV4-1; j_gene: TRBJ2-7; abundance: .; len: 16; d_gene: .; CDR3nt: TGCGCCAGCAGCCAAGATGGGGGCGGGAGCCCCTACGAGCAGTACTTC; CDR3aa: CASSQDGGGSPYEQYF
v_gene: TRBV30; j_gene: TRBJ1-1; abundance: .; len: 14; d_gene: .; CDR3nt: TGTGCCCGACAGGAAATGAGCGTAGAAACTGAAGCTTTCTTT; CDR3aa: CARQEMSVETEAFF
v_gene: TRBV25-1; j_gene: TRBJ1-2; abundance: .; len: 14; d_gene: .; CDR3nt: TGTGCCAGCAGTGAATTTGAGGGTTGGAATGGCTACACCTTC; CDR3aa: CASSEFEGWNGYTF
v_gene: TRBV3-1/TRBV3-2; j_gene: TRBJ2-3; abundance: .; len: 13; d_gene: TRBD1; CDR3nt: TGTGCCAGCAGAGAGGGGGCGAGAGATACGCAGTATTTT; CDR3aa: CASREGARDTQYF
v_gene: TRBV7-3; j_gene: TRBJ2-1; abundance: .; len: 16; d_gene: TRBD2; CDR3nt: TGTGCCAGCAGCCGCGGACTAGCGGGAGGTCGGAAGGAGCAGTTCTTC; CDR3aa: CASSRGLAGGRKEQFF
v_gene: TRBV7-9; j_gene: TRBJ1-6; abundance: .; len: 15; d_gene: TRBD1; CDR3nt: TGTGCCAGCAGCTTATATGGGACAGGGGATTCACCCCTCCACTTT; CDR3aa: CASSLYGTGDSPLHF
v_gene: TRBV5-5; j_gene: TRBJ2-7; abundance: .; len: 16; d_gene: TRBD1; CDR3nt: TGTGCCAGCAGCTTGGAAGGACAGGGGACTTCCTACGAGCAGTACTTC; CDR3aa: CASSLEGQGTSYEQYF
v_gene: TRBV27; j_gene: TRBJ2-7; abundance: .; len: 17; d_gene: .; CDR3nt: TGTGCCAGCAGATCACGGGGTCCCGGCATGTATTCCTACGAGCAGTACTTC; CDR3aa: CASRSRGPGMYSYEQYF
v_gene: TRBV4-1; j_gene: TRBJ1-2; abundance: .; len: 14; d_gene: .; CDR3nt: TGCGCCAGCAGCCCTTTTCGCGGGGGCCCCGGCTACACCTTC; CDR3aa: CASSPFRGGPGYTF
v_gene: TRBV2; j_gene: TRBJ1-1; abundance: .; len: 12; d_gene: .; CDR3nt: TGTGCCAGCCAATCACCAGTCGTTGAAGCTTTCTTT; CDR3aa: CASQSPVVEAFF
v_gene: TRBV13; j_gene: TRBJ2-5; abundance: .; len: 16; d_gene: TRBD2; CDR3nt: TGTGCCAGCAGCTTAAGACTAGCGGGAGGCCGGGAGACCCAGTACTTC; CDR3aa: CASSLRLAGGRETQYF
v_gene: TRBV6-5; j_gene: TRBJ1-1; abundance: .; len: 15; d_gene: .; CDR3nt: TGTGCCAGCAGTTACCGTACGGGGTCGAACACTGAAGCTTTCTTT; CDR3aa: CASSYRTGSNTEAFF
v_gene: TRBV6-4; j_gene: TRBJ1-5; abundance: .; len: 20; d_gene: TRBD1; CDR3nt: TGTGCCAGCAGTGACGCCCAATCGAAAGAGACAGGGGGTGGCAATCAGCCCCAGCATTTT; CDR3aa: CASSDAQSKETGGGNQPQHF
v_gene: TRBV27; j_gene: TRBJ2-1; abundance: once; len: 14; d_gene: TRBD2; CDR3nt: TGTGCCAGCGGACTAGCGGGGGACTACAATGAGCAGTTCTTC; CDR3aa: CASGLAGDYNEQFF
v_gene: TRBV7-9; j_gene: TRBJ1-1; abundance: .; len: 13; d_gene: .; CDR3nt: TGTGCCAGCAGCTTAGACGTTAGCACTGAAGCTTTCTTT; CDR3aa: CASSLDVSTEAFF
v_gene: TRBV4-1; j_gene: TRBJ2-7; abundance: few; len: 17; d_gene: .; CDR3nt: TGCGCCAGCAGCCAATCCCCGAGGGTTGACGGTTCCTACGAGCAGTACTTC; CDR3aa: CASSQSPRVDGSYEQYF
v_gene: TRBV5-5; j_gene: TRBJ1-6; abundance: .; len: 16; d_gene: .; CDR3nt: TGTGCCAGCAGCTTTGCAGCAGGCATAATTAATTCACCCCTCCACTTT; CDR3aa: CASSFAAGIINSPLHF
v_gene: TRBV14; j_gene: TRBJ1-1; abundance: .; len: 16; d_gene: .; CDR3nt: TGTGCCAGCAGCACCCGGACTCGGGCCGTGAACACTGAAGCTTTCTTT; CDR3aa: CASSTRTRAVNTEAFF
v_gene: TRBV7-9; j_gene: TRBJ2-7; abundance: .; len: 15; d_gene: TRBD2; CDR3nt: TGTGCCAGCACCCCCGCGGGGGGGCCTTGGAACGAGCAGTACTTC; CDR3aa: CASTPAGGPWNEQYF
v_gene: TRBV7-2; j_gene: TRBJ2-7; abundance: .; len: 12; d_gene: .; CDR3nt: TGTGCCAGCAGCGTACAGGGCTACGAGCAGTACTTC; CDR3aa: CASSVQGYEQYF
v_gene: TRBV29-1; j_gene: TRBJ1-4; abundance: .; len: 14; d_gene: TRBD1; CDR3nt: TGCAGCGTTGCCTACACAGGGGTGAGGGAAAAACTGTTTTTT; CDR3aa: CSVAYTGVREKLFF
v_gene: TRBV9; j_gene: TRBJ1-3; abundance: .; len: 15; d_gene: .; CDR3nt: TGTGCCAGCAGCGTAGGTAGGAGCTCTGGAAACACCATATATTTT; CDR3aa: CASSVGRSSGNTIYF
v_gene: TRBV6-1; j_gene: TRBJ1-2; abundance: .; len: 14; d_gene: .; CDR3nt: TGTGCCAGCAGTGAAGGGTACCTCGGCTATGGCTACACCTTC; CDR3aa: CASSEGYLGYGYTF
v_gene: TRBV7-2; j_gene: TRBJ1-2; abundance: few; len: 15; d_gene: .; CDR3nt: TGTGCCAGCAGCTTAGCGTCTCGAGGGTGGGATGGCTACACCTTC; CDR3aa: CASSLASRGWDGYTF
v_gene: TRBV28; j_gene: TRBJ2-5; abundance: .; len: 15; d_gene: .; CDR3nt: TGTGCCAGCAGTTCACTTAGGGGCTACCAAGAGACCCAGTACTTC; CDR3aa: CASSSLRGYQETQYF
v_gene: TRBV10-2; j_gene: TRBJ1-6; abundance: .; len: 12; d_gene: .; CDR3nt: TGCGCCAGCAGTGACGTTAATTCACCCCTCCACTTT; CDR3aa: CASSDVNSPLHF
v_gene: TRBV7-3; j_gene: TRBJ2-1; abundance: .; len: 16; d_gene: .; CDR3nt: TGTGCCAGCAGCTTAGTGGGAGGACAACGATACAATGAGCAGTTCTTC; CDR3aa: CASSLVGGQRYNEQFF
v_gene: TRBV28; j_gene: TRBJ1-2; abundance: .; len: 16; d_gene: TRBD1; CDR3nt: TGTGCCAGCACTTTCTCCGGGACAGGGTTTCGGTATGGCTACACCTTC; CDR3aa: CASTFSGTGFRYGYTF
v_gene: TRBV21-1; j_gene: TRBJ1-6; abundance: .; len: 17; d_gene: .; CDR3nt: TGTGCCAGCAGCAAAGTCAGACAGGGTCCTCCTAATTTACCCCTCCACTTT; CDR3aa: CASSKVRQGPPNLPLHF
v_gene: TRBV19; j_gene: TRBJ2-1; abundance: .; len: 15; d_gene: TRBD2; CDR3nt: TGTGCCAGTAGTGCCCCTAGCGGGAGAGACGGGGGGCAGTTCTTC; CDR3aa: CASSAPSGRDGGQFF
v_gene: TRBV20-1; j_gene: TRBJ1-5; abundance: .; len: 15; d_gene: TRBD1; CDR3nt: TGCAGTGCTAGTCTCGGGACAGGCTTCAATCAGCCCCAGCATTTT; CDR3aa: CSASLGTGFNQPQHF
v_gene: TRBV5-1; j_gene: TRBJ1-1; abundance: .; len: 15; d_gene: .; CDR3nt: TGCGCCAGCAGCTTCATAGTGCCCTCGAACACTGAAGCTTTCTTT; CDR3aa: CASSFIVPSNTEAFF
v_gene: TRBV5-6; j_gene: TRBJ2-7; abundance: .; len: 18; d_gene: TRBD2; CDR3nt: TGTGCCAGCAGCTTGGTGCACCAGGGACTAGCGGGAGGTGACGAGCAGTACTTC; CDR3aa: CASSLVHQGLAGGDEQYF
v_gene: TRBV5-4; j_gene: TRBJ2-3; abundance: .; len: 14; d_gene: .; CDR3nt: TGTGCCAGCAGCTTCGGGGTTTTCACAGATACGCAGTATTTT; CDR3aa: CASSFGVFTDTQYF
v_gene: TRBV7-6; j_gene: TRBJ2-7; abundance: .; len: 14; d_gene: .; CDR3nt: TGTGCCAGCAGCTTAAGCGCGGGGTATTTCGAGCAGTACTTC; CDR3aa: CASSLSAGYFEQYF
v_gene: TRBV10-2; j_gene: TRBJ1-1; abundance: .; len: 12; d_gene: .; CDR3nt: TGCGCCAGCAGTGAGTCTATAACTGAAGCTTTCTTT; CDR3aa: CASSESITEAFF
v_gene: TRBV7-3; j_gene: TRBJ2-3; abundance: .; len: 15; d_gene: TRBD2; CDR3nt: TGTGCCAGCAGCAATAGCGGGAGCCGGACAGATACGCAGTATTTT; CDR3aa: CASSNSGSRTDTQYF
v_gene: TRBV4-3; j_gene: TRBJ2-4; abundance: .; len: 17; d_gene: TRBD1; CDR3nt: TGCGCCAGCAGCCCTGGAGGACAGGGTCTATACAAAAACATTCAGTACTTC; CDR3aa: CASSPGGQGLYKNIQYF
v_gene: TRBV4-3; j_gene: TRBJ2-7; abundance: .; len: 17; d_gene: TRBD2; CDR3nt: TGCGCCAGCAGCCAAGAATGGCCTAGCGGGAGCCCCTACGAGCAGTACTTC; CDR3aa: CASSQEWPSGSPYEQYF